Below are 23 T cell receptor beta chains sequenced from a single sample in a study of T cells in Graves' hyperthyroidism and ophthalmopathy. Researchers took RNA transcripts and amplified the TCR beta CDR3 regions from them. HTBI primers were the set used in a first-round RT-PCR of the TCR CDR3. TCRdb passed the multiplex PCR reads through MiXCR, listing each CDR3 protein once. The table shows 450,000 to 700,000 distinct CDR3 sequences, with 35% to 55% occurring only once. Sequences were obtained from peripheral blood or thyroid tissue (not recorded which). The receptors originated from a woman in her late teens or twenties with Graves' hyperthyroidism.

The V gene is TRBV10-3, the J gene TRBJ2-5; D is ambiguous. The length of the CDR3 is 15 residues. Trimming left V 4 bases short and J 0 bases short, with 12 bases between. Per germline, CDR1 ENHRY and CDR2 SYGVKD. The CDR3 region is CAISVGKEYQETQYF. The CDR3 nucleotides are TGTGCCATCAGTGTGGGGAAGGAGTACCAAGAGACCCAGTACTTC.

Of note for this clonotype: Since no conserved phenylalanine or tryptophan closes the CDR3, a read error is the likely cause. V gene TRBV12-3 or TRBV12-4 combines with J gene TRBJ1-2; no clear D. V lost 8 bases to trimming and J lost 7 bases, with 17 bases between them. The CDR3 contains 13 residues. The CDR3 is CASSPSVGSGYTL. CDR3 bases: TGTGCCAGCTCACCATCGGTCGGGTCTGGCTACACCCTC.

This clonotype was counted at least ten times. This chain uses TRBV6-5 with TRBJ1-1; 7 nucleotides align to TRBD1. From germline, CDR1 is MNHEY and CDR2 SVGAGI. V shed 4 bases and J 3 bases; nucleotides not matched to a gene: 5. The CDR3 spans 14 residues. The chain's CDR3 is CASSSYRGDTEAFF. The CDR3 DNA reads as TGTGCCAGCAGTTCCTACAGGGGCGACACTGAAGCTTTCTTT.

In DNA form, the CDR3 reads TGTGCCAGCACGCAGGGCGAGGGGGATACGCAGTATTTT. It translates to CASTQGEGDTQYF. The chain links TRBV6-1 to TRBJ1-5, with D possibly called TRBD1 or TRBD2 (5 bases each). The J call may be incorrect, as the DNA end agrees better with TRBJ2-3. The CDR3 length is 13 residues. CDR1 is MNHNS and CDR2 is SASEGT in the germline V gene.

This clonotype was counted ten times or more. This chain connects TRBV5-8 to TRBJ2-7; 8 nucleotides match TRBD1. Germline values: CDR1 SGHTS, CDR2 YDEGEE. V was clipped by 3 bases and J by 5 bases; unmatched bases: 13. The CDR3 loop spans 16 amino acids. The DNA for the CDR3 is TGTGCCAGCAGCTCGAGGGACAGGAGGATTTCGGACGAGCAGTACTTC. Its protein product is CASSSRDRRISDEQYF.

This clonotype occurred many times. The V call is TRBV7-2, the J call TRBJ2-7, with D possibly matching TRBD2 (5 bases). This CDR3 spans 15 amino acids. The V and J ends lost 0 bases and 3 bases respectively, with 12 bases between them. Germline CDR1 reads SGHTA; CDR2 reads FQGNSA. CDR3: CASSLAVSVNYEQYF. DNA of the CDR3: TGTGCCAGCAGCTTAGCGGTTAGCGTTAACTACGAGCAGTACTTC.

This clonotype was seen ten or more times. V gene TRBV5-8 combines with J gene TRBJ2-5; TRBD1 is a possible D gene (5 bases). Germline CDR1 is SGHTS and CDR2 is YDEGEE. The CDR3 is made up of 15 amino acids. V was clipped by 1 base and J by 1 base, with 11 bases between them. The CDR3 DNA reads as TGTGCCAGCAGCTTGCGTCTACAGGTCCAAGAGACCCAGTACTTC. Encoded protein: CASSLRLQVQETQYF.

In this sample, this clonotype turned up many times. This chain links TRBV19 with TRBJ2-5; D possibly corresponds to TRBD1 (6 bases). CDR3 length: 14 amino acids. Germline loops: CDR1 LNHDA, CDR2 SQIVND (reference sequence). V lost 8 bases, J lost 1 base, and 14 bases lay in between. CDR3 amino acids: CASSSRGTQETQYF. The CDR3 DNA reads TGTGCCAGTTCTTCCAGGGGAACCCAAGAGACCCAGTACTTC.

In this sample, this clonotype turned up a few times. V usage is TRBV7-2 and J usage is TRBJ2-7, with D possibly TRBD2 on 5 matching bases. Germline CDR1 and CDR2: SGHTA and FQGNSA. This CDR3 spans 16 amino acids. Trimming left V 6 bases short and J 1 base short, with 19 bases between. CDR3 in amino acids: CASSSGPGRGSYEQYF. For the CDR3, the DNA is TGTGCCAGCAGTTCTGGCCCAGGTCGGGGTTCCTACGAGCAGTACTTC.

Details on this clonotype: The junction does not match germline at one end; this may be a read error. This chain uses TRBV10-3 with TRBJ2-7; TRBD1 agrees at 7 bases. Germline CDR1 reads ENHRY; CDR2 reads SYGVKD. The CDR3 runs to 16 residues. CDR3 amino acids: CAISASTGTANYEQYF. The DNA for the CDR3 is TGTGCCATTAGTGCCAGCACCGGGACAGCCAACTACGAGCAGTACTTC.

This clonotype came up a few times. This sequence joins TRBV4-2 and TRBJ1-1; 8 bases fit TRBD1. Germline-derived CDR1 and CDR2 are LGHNA and YNFKEQ. V lost 5 bases, J lost 1 base, and 6 bases stayed unmatched. The CDR3 runs 15 residues. This chain's CDR3 is CASSTGQGQNTEAFF. CDR3 in DNA: TGTGCCAGCAGCACAGGACAGGGCCAGAACACTGAAGCTTTCTTT.

This clonotype was seen many times. The chain has TRBV7-3 and TRBJ2-2, with D hard to call. Germline V gene data show CDR1 as SGHTA and CDR2 as FQGTGA. V was shortened by 5 bases and J by 7 bases, with 8 bases between the two germline ends. The CDR3 covers 12 residues. The CDR3 loop reads CASSPGVGELFF. The CDR3 nucleotides are TGTGCCAGCAGCCCTGGGGTCGGGGAGCTGTTTTTT. The whole variable domain, filled in from reference TRBV7-3 and TRBJ2-2, reads GAGVSQTPSNKVTEKGKYVELRCDPISGHTALYWYRQSLGQGPEFLIYFQGTGAADDSGLPNDRFFAVRPEGSVSTLKIQRTERGDSAVYLCASSPGVGELFFGEGSRLTVL.

Of note for this clonotype: A much more abundant neighbour one base away suggests this may be a read error. Here the CDR3 DNA reads TGTGCCAGCCGCTGGCGGGGCTCTGAGGCCAACGTCCTGACTTTC. Encoded protein: CASRWRGSEANVLTF. This chain links TRBV11-2 with TRBJ2-6; a possible D gene is TRBD2 (6 bases). Germline CDR1 reads SGHAT; CDR2 reads FQNNGV. The CDR3 is 15 residues long.

This clonotype has a handful of counts. This chain joins TRBV7-9 and TRBJ2-3; maybe TRBD2 (6 bases). The germline CDR1 and CDR2 sequences are SEHNR and FQNEAQ (reference sequence). V lost 6 bases and J lost 2, with 12 bases in between. The CDR3 is 14 residues long. The CDR3 loop is CASSPSASTDTQYF. The CDR3 nucleotides read TGTGCCAGCAGTCCTAGCGCATCCACAGATACGCAGTATTTT.

This clonotype was recorded at least ten times. The V and J genes are TRBV7-9 and TRBJ2-7; 10 bases map to TRBD2. Unmatched junction bases numbered 11, after V lost 5 bases and J lost 4 bases. The germline V gene has CDR1 SEHNR and CDR2 FQNEAQ (reference sequence). The CDR3 extends over 16 amino acids. CDR3 nucleotide sequence: TGTGCCAGCAGCACGCCGCTAGCGGGAGTTGTGTACGAGCAGTACTTC. Its protein product is CASSTPLAGVVYEQYF.

The chain combines TRBV24-1 with TRBJ1-6; D remains unclear. This CDR3 region has 14 residues. Germline lookup yields CDR1 KGHDR and CDR2 SFDVKD. Trimming removed 7 bases at V and 7 bases at J, with 13 bases between. In DNA form, the CDR3 reads TGTGCCACCAGCGACGGACCGTGGAATTCACCCCTCCACTTT. It codes for CATSDGPWNSPLHF.

This clonotype was seen ten or more times. This rearrangement joins TRBV7-8 to TRBJ2-5, with a possible D match to TRBD1 (6 bases). This CDR3 has 13 residues. Germline V gene data show CDR1 as SGHVS and CDR2 as FQNEAQ. With 4 bases removed from V and 2 bases from J, the gap between germline ends came to 8 bases. CDR3 sequence: CASSSRGQETQYF. DNA of the CDR3: TGTGCCAGCAGCTCTAGGGGGCAAGAGACCCAGTACTTC.

The chain is built from TRBV12-3 or TRBV12-4 and TRBJ2-5, with 9 bases identical to TRBD1. V lost 6 bases, J lost 5 bases, and 7 bases stayed unmatched. There are 14 residues in the CDR3. CDR3 in amino acids: CASSMRDRVETQYF. Written as DNA, the CDR3 is TGTGCCAGCAGCATGAGGGACAGGGTGGAGACCCAGTACTTC.

At least ten counts were recorded for this clonotype. V usage is TRBV29-1 and J usage is TRBJ2-6, with D tentatively TRBD1 (5 bases). There are 16 residues in the CDR3. Germline CDR1 SQVTM, CDR2 ANQGSEA. V was pared by 0 bases and J by 2 bases, with 11 bases between. The CDR3 nucleotides read TGCAGCGTTGAAGACTCCAGGGTACCTGGGGCCAACGTCCTGACTTTC. Its translation is CSVEDSRVPGANVLTF.

This clonotype was recorded at least ten times. The chain carries TRBV7-9 and TRBJ2-2; D assignment may be TRBD1 or TRBD2 (6 bases each). Germline V gene sequence: CDR1 SEHNR, CDR2 FQNEAQ (reference sequence). CDR3 length: 20 residues. V lost 5 bases and J 3 bases, leaving 28 bases between the germline ends. CDR3 protein: CASSLPGHLLRTTHTGELFF. CDR3 DNA sequence: TGTGCCAGCAGCCTACCGGGACACCTTCTTCGGACTACCCACACCGGGGAGCTGTTTTTT.

The chain has TRBV6-5 and TRBJ1-6; D is perhaps TRBD1 (6 bases). Per the germline V gene, CDR1 is MNHEY and CDR2 is SVGAGI. The V end lost 2 bases, the J end lost 8 bases, and 10 bases lay between the germline ends. The CDR3 consists of 14 residues. The CDR3 DNA follows: TGTGCCAGCAGTTACGGGGCAGGGGATTCACCCCTCCACTTT. This codes for CASSYGAGDSPLHF.

This clonotype has a handful of counts. This rearrangement joins TRBV6-1 to TRBJ1-2, with TRBD1 matching 7 bases. The CDR3 sequence is 15 residues long. Trimming at V came to 2 bases and at J to 4 bases, leaving 7 bases not matched to a gene. CDR1 is MNHNS, CDR2 SASEGT, per germline. The CDR3 loop reads CASSEKTGAGYGYTF. The CDR3 DNA reads as TGTGCCAGCAGTGAAAAAACAGGGGCCGGCTATGGCTACACCTTC.

This clonotype has a count of ten or more. This chain connects TRBV5-1 to TRBJ2-2, with D perhaps TRBD1 (5 bases). The CDR3 consists of 15 residues. Deletions cut 0 bases from V and 1 base from J, with 7 bases between. The germline V gene has CDR1 SGHRS and CDR2 YFSETQ. CDR3 sequence (DNA): TGCGCCAGCAGCTTGGTGACAGAGAACACCGGGGAGCTGTTTTTT. Its translation: CASSLVTENTGELFF.